The 25 T cell receptor beta chains presented below share a single source sample, sequenced in a study of cytomegalovirus exposure and HLA in healthy donors (dated by TCRdb to the late 2010s). Receptors were amplified or captured by the immunoSEQ multiplex PCR assay. For the multiplex PCR, a mixture combining 60 forward primers for TCR Vbeta segments and 13 reverse primers for TCR Jbeta segments was used. TCRdb provides this immuneACCESS table in a form limited to in-frame rearrangements. Some clones are lacking; in checked studies, under half of them reflect an unresolved V gene, and why the rest are absent is not known. The sample's records list 150,000 to 200,000 clones. The ten largest clones take up 0.7% to 0.8% of the sample. The source material was PBMCs. The receptors were gathered from a boy aged 5-17 years in good health and CMV-seronegative.

The V and J genes are TRBV27 and TRBJ2-7, with a possible D match to TRBD1 (6 bases). Trimming stripped 4 bases from V and 4 bases from J, with 11 bases between. Germline V gene sequence: CDR1 MNHEY, CDR2 SMNVEV (reference sequence). The CDR3 has 13 amino acids. CDR3 bases: TGTGCCAGCAGTTCCGGGACAACTTACGAGCAGTACTTC. It specifies CASSSGTTYEQYF.

The chain is built from TRBV7-2 and TRBJ2-1; possible D gene TRBD2, 7 bases. The CDR3 is made up of 15 amino acids. Germline V gives CDR1 SGHTA, CDR2 FQGNSA. The ends were cut back, 5 bases at V and 3 bases at J, with 14 bases in the middle. For the CDR3, the DNA is TGTGCCAGCAGCGCTCGGGGGGCCCTCTACAATGAGCAGTTCTTC. Its translation is CASSARGALYNEQFF. Based on the CDR3 plus reference TRBV7-2 and TRBJ2-1, the full variable domain is GAGVSQSPSNKVTEKGKDVELRCDPISGHTALYWYRQSLGQGLEFLIYFQGNSAPDKSGLPSDRFSAERTGGSVSTLTIQRTQQEDSAVYLCASSARGALYNEQFFGPGTRLTVL.

The chain couples TRBV9 to TRBJ2-1; no clear D. V was trimmed by 2 bases and J by 1 base, leaving 10 bases between them. Germline lookup yields CDR1 SGDLS and CDR2 YYNGEE. The CDR3 spans 15 residues. The CDR3 sequence: CASSVRSESYNEQFF. The DNA for the CDR3 is TGTGCCAGCAGCGTGAGGTCGGAGTCCTACAATGAGCAGTTCTTC.

The V gene is TRBV11-2, the J gene TRBJ2-3, with D uncertain. This CDR3 region has 14 residues. Germline CDR1 reads SGHAT; CDR2 reads FQNNGV. V was pared by 5 bases and J by 2 bases, with 11 bases between. This CDR3 reads CASSLFTHTDTQYF. DNA of the CDR3: TGTGCCAGCAGCCTATTTACTCACACAGATACGCAGTATTTT.

The chain joins TRBV29-1 to TRBJ2-5; weak D call: TRBD1 (5 bases). Germline V gene data show CDR1 as SQVTM and CDR2 as ANQGSEA. The V and J ends lost 5 bases and 3 bases respectively, with 22 bases between them. CDR3 size: 16 residues. The CDR3 nucleotides are TGCAGCGTTAAGCCAGGGAAGGTAGGAACCAAAGAGACCCAGTACTTC. Its protein is CSVKPGKVGTKETQYF. Full variable domain (outside the CDR3, taken from reference TRBV29-1 and TRBJ2-5): SAVISQKPSRDICQRGTSLTIQCQVDSQVTMMFWYRQQPGQSLTLIATANQGSEATYESGFVIDKFPISRPNLTFSTLTVSNMSPEDSSIYLCSVKPGKVGTKETQYFGPGTRLLVL.

V gene TRBV7-2 combines with J gene TRBJ2-3; TRBD2 aligns across 14 bases. The germline V gene has CDR1 SGHTA and CDR2 FQGNSA. This CDR3 contains 18 residues. Losses at the gene ends were 5 bases for V and 2 bases for J; bases not matched to a gene: 9. CDR3 loop: CASSRRRTSGGLTDTQYF. Here the CDR3 DNA reads TGTGCCAGCAGCCGACGGAGGACTAGCGGGGGGCTCACAGATACGCAGTATTTT.

With respect to this clone: An end of the junction differs from the germline gene, which may be a read error. The rearrangement joins TRBV7-7 to TRBJ2-5; 9 nucleotides match TRBD2. CDR1 and CDR2 from the germline V gene are SSHAT and FNYEAQ (reference sequence). The CDR3 sequence is 18 residues long. CDR3 sequence (DNA): TGTGCTAGCAGCTTAGCCGGACTCAGGGGTAGCGGGGGAGAGACCCAGTACTTC. It specifies CASSLAGLRGSGGETQYF.

The CDR3 bases are TGTGCCAGCAGCCGCCCGACTAGCGGGGTGAAAATCTCCTACAATGAGCAGTTCTTC. Amino acids: CASSRPTSGVKISYNEQFF. The J gene is TRBJ2-1, the V gene TRBV14; 11 nucleotides line up with TRBD2. The germline CDR1 and CDR2 sequences are SGHDN and FVKESK. The CDR3 runs 19 residues. J lost 0 bases, V lost 4 bases, and 11 bases had no gene match.

The gene calls are TRBV18 and TRBJ2-5; D is possibly TRBD2 (6 bases). CDR1 KGHSH and CDR2 LQKENI come from the germline V gene. Trimming took off 2 bases at V and 5 bases at J, with 12 bases between the two ends. This CDR3 is 14 amino acids long. This CDR3 is CASSPGVAGETQYF. The CDR3 coding sequence is TGTGCCAGCTCACCAGGCGTGGCGGGGGAGACCCAGTACTTC.

The chain links TRBV5-1 to TRBJ1-2, with D perhaps matching TRBD1 (5 bases). This CDR3 contains 14 residues. The germline CDR1 and CDR2 sequences are SGHRS and YFSETQ. V was clipped by 3 bases and J by 2 bases, with 11 bases between them. The CDR3 coding sequence is TGCGCCAGCAGCTCCACAGGAGTCAACTATGGCTACACCTTC. This sequence encodes CASSSTGVNYGYTF.

The rearrangement joins TRBV5-1 to TRBJ2-7; D not resolved. Trimming stripped 5 bases from V and 5 bases from J, with 14 bases between. Germline V gene lookup returns CDR1 SGHRS and CDR2 YFSETQ. The CDR3 is made up of 13 amino acids. The DNA of the CDR3 is TGCGCCAGCAGTTTGTCCGATAGAGACGAGCAGTACTTC. This translates into CASSLSDRDEQYF.

V and J are TRBV11-1 and TRBJ2-7, with TRBD1 as a possible D gene (6 bases). Trimming removed 4 bases at V and 2 bases at J, with 9 bases between. CDR3 length: 13 residues. The germline V gene has CDR1 SGHAT and CDR2 FQDESV (reference sequence). CDR3 bases: TGTGCCAGCAGCTGGACAGAGACCTACGAGCAGTACTTC. Translation gives CASSWTETYEQYF.

The chain couples TRBV7-2 to TRBJ2-7, with 9 nucleotides matching TRBD1. J was trimmed by 5 bases and V by 1 base; bases with no gene match: 6. The germline CDR1 and CDR2 sequences are SGHTA and FQGNSA. CDR3 length: 15 residues. CDR3 bases: TGTGCCAGCAGCTTAGGGGACAGGGTTTTCGACGAGCAGTACTTC. This sequence encodes CASSLGDRVFDEQYF. The complete variable domain, with remaining parts taken from reference TRBV7-2 and TRBJ2-7, reads GAGVSQSPSNKVTEKGKDVELRCDPISGHTALYWYRQSLGQGLEFLIYFQGNSAPDKSGLPSDRFSAERTGGSVSTLTIQRTQQEDSAVYLCASSLGDRVFDEQYFGPGTRLTVT.

The V and J genes are TRBV6-5 and TRBJ2-7; TRBD2 might be the D (5 bases). The CDR3 spans 14 residues. Trimming took 5 bases from V and 6 from J, leaving 17 bases between them. Germline V CDR1 and CDR2: MNHEY, SVGAGI. The chain's CDR3 is CASSRPGIRVEQYF. The CDR3, as DNA: TGTGCCAGCAGTCGTCCCGGGATACGCGTCGAGCAGTACTTC.

The chain joins TRBV30 to TRBJ1-1; D call uncertain. From germline, CDR1 is GTSNPN and CDR2 SVGIG (reference sequence). The CDR3 spans 13 residues. The V end lost 4 bases, the J end lost 4 bases, and 13 bases lay between the germline ends. CDR3 residues: CAWKFGMGTEAFF. The CDR3 DNA follows: TGTGCCTGGAAGTTCGGGATGGGCACTGAAGCTTTCTTT.

This chain links TRBV5-1 with TRBJ1-1; D gene uncertain. Trimming took off 3 bases at V and 0 bases at J, with 15 bases between the two ends. The CDR3 loop spans 16 amino acids. The germline gives CDR1 SGHRS, CDR2 YFSETQ. CDR3 DNA sequence: TGCGCCAGCAGCTGGTCGGCGGGCAGGTTGAACACTGAAGCTTTCTTT. It yields the protein CASSWSAGRLNTEAFF.

V usage is TRBV7-9 and J usage is TRBJ1-1, with 7 bases lining up with TRBD1. CDR1 and CDR2 from the germline V gene are SEHNR and FQNEAQ (reference sequence). The CDR3 consists of 13 residues. Trimming removed 1 base from V and 6 bases from J; junction bases left unmatched: 2. CDR3 in DNA: TGTGCCAGCAGCTTAGACAGGGGTGCTGAAGCTTTCTTT. This codes for CASSLDRGAEAFF.

The V call is TRBV27, the J call TRBJ2-1; D is perhaps TRBD2 (5 bases). CDR3 size: 14 residues. The germline CDR1 and CDR2 sequences are MNHEY and SMNVEV (reference sequence). Between the trimmed V and J ends, which lost 8 bases and 0 bases, there was a span of 11 bases. This chain's CDR3 is CASCSGSSYNEQFF. DNA for the CDR3: TGTGCCAGCTGCAGCGGAAGCTCCTACAATGAGCAGTTCTTC.

This rearrangement joins TRBV5-1 to TRBJ2-1, with D possibly TRBD1 on 5 matching bases. The CDR3 covers 13 residues. Trimming shortened V by 1 base and J by 5 bases, and 7 bases separated the two germline ends. Germline V gene sequence: CDR1 SGHRS, CDR2 YFSETQ. CDR3 DNA sequence: TGCGCCAGCAGCTTGTTACAGGACAATGAGCAGTTCTTC. Amino acid sequence: CASSLLQDNEQFF.

The rearrangement uses TRBV4-2 and TRBJ2-2; 15 nucleotides agree with TRBD2. The CDR3 spans 20 residues. Trimming removed 1 base from V and 3 bases from J; junction bases left unmatched: 9. From germline, CDR1 is LGHNA and CDR2 YNFKEQ. The CDR3 loop is CASSQVFRGLAGGHTGELFF. The CDR3 DNA is TGTGCCAGCAGCCAAGTTTTCAGGGGACTAGCGGGGGGCCACACCGGGGAGCTGTTTTTT.

This chain joins TRBV6-1 and TRBJ2-2; the D gene is possibly TRBD2 (5 bases). Germline-derived CDR1 and CDR2 are MNHNS and SASEGT. V lost 2 bases and J 0 bases, leaving 10 bases between the germline ends. The CDR3 has 16 residues. In DNA form, the CDR3 reads TGTGCCAGCAGTGAAAGAGGGCGGGCGAACACCGGGGAGCTGTTTTTT. Translating it yields CASSERGRANTGELFF.

This clone shows up as medium-sized (0.01 to 0.1%) by frequency. The chain recombines TRBV10-3 with TRBJ1-1; TRBD1 matches 8 bases. CDR3 size: 14 residues. The V gene end was trimmed by 1 base and the J gene end by 6 bases; junction bases not matched to a gene: 4. Germline V gives CDR1 ENHRY, CDR2 SYGVKD. CDR3 sequence: CAISELTGVAEAFF. In nucleotides, the CDR3 is TGTGCCATCAGTGAGTTGACAGGGGTAGCTGAAGCTTTCTTT.

The chain recombines TRBV23-1 with TRBJ2-7; 7 nucleotides match TRBD1. TRBV23-1 is an open reading frame, and its role is uncertain. V lost 6 bases and J lost 4; bases outside the gene matches: 15. The CDR3 totals 16 residues. CDR3 nucleotide sequence: TGCGCCAGCAGAGGAAAGGGGACAGCGAGCGGATACGAGCAGTACTTC. This codes for CASRGKGTASGYEQYF.

The chain recombines TRBV6-5 with TRBJ2-5; 11 positions agree with TRBD1. V trimming: 5 bases; J trimming: 7 bases; junction bases outside the gene matches: 9. Germline CDR1 MNHEY, CDR2 SVGAGI. There are 15 residues in the CDR3. This chain's CDR3 is CASSGGQGAVGTQYF. CDR3 DNA sequence: TGTGCCAGCAGTGGAGGACAGGGGGCGGTGGGGACCCAGTACTTC.

V gene TRBV7-3 combines with J gene TRBJ2-3, with 9 bases lining up with TRBD2. Per germline, CDR1 SGHTA and CDR2 FQGTGA. Losses at the gene ends were 5 bases for V and 4 bases for J; bases not matched to a gene: 7. This CDR3 contains 15 residues. CDR3 amino acids: CASSDLAGMADTQYF. The CDR3, as DNA: TGTGCCAGCAGCGATCTAGCGGGGATGGCAGATACGCAGTATTTT. Based on the CDR3 plus reference TRBV7-3 and TRBJ2-3, the full variable domain is GAGVSQTPSNKVTEKGKYVELRCDPISGHTALYWYRQSLGQGPEFLIYFQGTGAADDSGLPNDRFFAVRPEGSVSTLKIQRTERGDSAVYLCASSDLAGMADTQYFGPGTRLTVL.